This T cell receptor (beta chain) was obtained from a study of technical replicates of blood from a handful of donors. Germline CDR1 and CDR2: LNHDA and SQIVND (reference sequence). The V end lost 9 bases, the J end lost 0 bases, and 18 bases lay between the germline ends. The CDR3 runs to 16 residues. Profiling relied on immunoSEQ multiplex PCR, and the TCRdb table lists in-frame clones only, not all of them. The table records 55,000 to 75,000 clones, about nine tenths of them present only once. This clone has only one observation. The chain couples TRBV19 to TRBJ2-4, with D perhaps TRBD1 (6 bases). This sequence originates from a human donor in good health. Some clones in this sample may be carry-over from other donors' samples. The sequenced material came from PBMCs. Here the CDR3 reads CASRPDRSLAKNIQYF. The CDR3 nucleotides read TGTGCCAGCAGACCGGACAGAAGCCTAGCCAAAAACATTCAGTACTTC.